This TCR beta chain was profiled in a study of blood T cell repertoires in COVID-19. The germline V gene encodes CDR1 MGHRA and CDR2 YSYEKL. V was pared by 4 bases and J by 5 bases, with 14 bases between. The CDR3 totals 14 residues. Method: immunoSEQ multiplex PCR; TCRdb's copy keeps in-frame clones and lacks some. The sample shows about 340,000 clones, more than 85% of them seen only once. For this clone: Other DNA sequences in the sample encode the same CDR3.

Among Cohort 3 donors, those recovered had two negative PCRs, clearance, or symptom resolution. Sequencing was done on a sample of PBMCs or T cells enriched from blood (not recorded which). The source is a woman in her 30s who had recovered from COVID-19. The chain recombines TRBV4-1 with TRBJ2-5; TRBD1 is a possible D gene (6 bases). DNA for the CDR3: TGCGCCAGCAGCCGCAGGGGCGTATTGGAGACCCAGTACTTC. Protein: CASSRRGVLETQYF.